The rows below give T cell receptor beta chains drawn from one sample of a study of identical twins. Using its own MiXCR run on the 5' RACE reads, TCRdb lists one record per CDR3 protein. The data hold about 200,000 distinct CDR3 sequences, with around 10% observed a single time. The sample consisted of memory (CD45RO+) T cells sorted from blood. The receptors were gathered from a woman aged 18-35 years in good health. The CDR3 runs from the conserved cysteine through the conserved F or W. D genes are given only for firm matches. Size is stated for part of the rows, as once, few or many counts, or as a class when the clone is expanded.

clone_size | d_call | j_call | v_call | cdr3_aa | cdr3_nt
NA | NA | TRBJ2-3 | TRBV7-9 | CASRPYSGGASDTQYF | TGTGCCAGCAGGCCCTACTCTGGGGGGGCCTCAGATACGCAGTATTTT
many | NA | TRBJ2-7 | TRBV5-1 | CASSLGPEPGHEQYF | TGCGCCAGCAGCTTGGGGCCGGAACCAGGGCACGAGCAGTACTTC
many | NA | TRBJ2-1 | TRBV20-1 | CSASRGNNEQFF | TGCAGTGCTAGTCGGGGAAACAATGAGCAGTTCTTC
many | TRBD2 | TRBJ2-1 | TRBV29-1 | CSVDPSGGEQFF | TGCAGCGTTGATCCTAGCGGGGGGGAGCAGTTCTTC
NA | NA | TRBJ2-4 | TRBV19 | CASESRLAKNIQYF | TGTGCCTCCGAAAGCCGTCTAGCCAAAAACATTCAGTACTTC
NA | TRBD2 | TRBJ2-5 | TRBV2 | CASSEEIAGAETQYF | TGTGCCAGCAGTGAAGAGATAGCGGGAGCTGAGACCCAGTACTTC
NA | TRBD1 | TRBJ2-7 | TRBV7-9 | CASSLQGDEQYF | TGTGCCAGCAGCTTACAGGGGGACGAGCAGTACTTC
few | TRBD1 | TRBJ2-1 | TRBV5-6 | CASSWDSRQFF | TGTGCCAGCAGCTGGGACAGTCGGCAGTTCTTC
few | TRBD2 | TRBJ2-7 | TRBV20-1 | CSAEGLAASRFEQYF | TGCAGTGCTGAGGGACTAGCGGCATCCCGATTCGAGCAGTACTTC
many | NA | TRBJ2-2 | TRBV9 | CASSPQSMGGELFF | TGTGCCAGCAGCCCGCAATCAATGGGCGGGGAGCTGTTTTTT
NA | NA | TRBJ2-3 | TRBV27 | CASSWVFTGTQYF | TGTGCCAGCAGTTGGGTTTTCACAGGTACGCAGTATTTT
NA | NA | TRBJ2-7 | TRBV20-1 | CSASQDLYEQYF | TGCAGTGCTAGCCAGGATCTCTACGAGCAGTACTTC
NA | NA | TRBJ2-1 | TRBV4-1 | CASSHASGVEQFF | TGCGCCAGCAGCCACGCCTCCGGGGTTGAGCAGTTCTTC
many | NA | TRBJ2-6 | TRBV28 | CASRKRGAGANVLTF | TGTGCCAGCAGGAAAAGGGGTGCTGGGGCCAACGTCCTGACTTTC
many | TRBD2 | TRBJ2-1 | TRBV5-1 | CASSYLAGDINEQFF | TGCGCCAGCAGCTACCTAGCGGGAGACATAAATGAGCAGTTCTTC
NA | TRBD1 | TRBJ2-1 | TRBV5-8 | CASSLGTGDFSYNEQFF | TGTGCCAGCAGCTTAGGGACAGGGGACTTCTCCTACAATGAGCAGTTCTTC
few | TRBD1 | TRBJ1-2 | TRBV30 | CAWSVPGGSYTF | TGTGCCTGGAGTGTCCCAGGGGGGAGCTACACCTTC
NA | TRBD1 | TRBJ1-2 | TRBV6-2/TRBV6-3 | CASSRQGTGYTF | TGTGCCAGCAGTCGACAGGGGACTGGCTACACCTTC
NA | NA | TRBJ2-7 | TRBV20-1 | CSAKTGTFYEQYF | TGCAGTGCTAAAACCGGGACTTTCTACGAGCAGTACTTC
few | NA | TRBJ1-5 | TRBV27 | CASQGQGRFQPQHF | TGTGCCAGCCAGGGCCAGGGTCGTTTTCAGCCCCAGCATTTT
few | NA | TRBJ2-3 | TRBV6-1 | CASRAALTQYF | TGTGCCAGCAGAGCGGCCCTTACGCAGTATTTT
many | NA | TRBJ2-2 | TRBV12-3/TRBV12-4 | CASSLSGSTGELFF | TGTGCCAGCAGTCTATCCGGCTCTACCGGGGAGCTGTTTTTT
few | NA | TRBJ2-5 | TRBV5-1 | CASSWDIQETQYF | TGCGCCAGCAGCTGGGACATCCAAGAGACCCAGTACTTC
NA | TRBD1 | TRBJ1-2 | TRBV20-1 | CSALRQGWYGYTF | TGCAGTGCGTTAAGACAGGGCTGGTATGGCTACACCTTC
NA | TRBD2 | TRBJ2-7 | TRBV10-3 | CAISGRLATEQYF | TGTGCCATCAGTGGTCGACTAGCCACCGAGCAGTACTTC
few | NA | TRBJ2-5 | TRBV7-6 | CASSLVRLQTQYF | TGTGCCAGCAGCTTAGTCCGATTGCAGACCCAGTACTTC
few | NA | TRBJ2-1 | TRBV11-3 | CASSPQTGFNEQFF | TGTGCCAGCAGCCCCCAGACAGGTTTCAATGAGCAGTTCTTC
NA | NA | TRBJ2-7 | TRBV25-1 | CASSEDRGVSYEQYF | TGTGCCAGCAGTGAAGATAGGGGGGTATCATACGAGCAGTACTTC
NA | TRBD2 | TRBJ2-5 | TRBV3-1 | CASSPNRGVQETQYF | TGTGCCAGCAGCCCCAACCGGGGGGTACAAGAGACCCAGTACTTC
many | TRBD1 | TRBJ1-1 | TRBV27 | CASSLTGGMNTEAFF | TGTGCCAGCAGTTTAACAGGGGGAATGAACACTGAAGCTTTCTTT
NA | NA | TRBJ1-5 | TRBV5-1 | CASSRDSNSNQPQHF | TGCGCCAGCAGCCGAGACAGTAATAGCAATCAGCCCCAGCATTTT
NA | TRBD1 | TRBJ2-2 | TRBV12-3/TRBV12-4 | CASKPRGGGSTGELFF | TGTGCCAGCAAACCCCGAGGGGGCGGGTCTACCGGGGAGCTGTTTTTT
few | NA | TRBJ1-2 | TRBV11-3 | CASSANSGVGGYTF | TGTGCCAGCAGCGCCAATAGCGGGGTGGGGGGCTACACCTTC
many | TRBD1 | TRBJ1-2 | TRBV29-1 | CSVALGQGAYGYTF | TGCAGCGTGGCCCTGGGACAGGGGGCCTATGGCTACACCTTC
many | NA | TRBJ2-1 | TRBV7-9 | CASSPTDNEQFF | TGTGCCAGCAGCCCCACCGACAATGAGCAGTTCTTC
NA | NA | TRBJ2-7 | TRBV18 | CASSPPSGTYEQYF | TGTGCCAGCTCACCACCGTCAGGAACCTACGAGCAGTACTTC
many | TRBD2 | TRBJ2-1 | TRBV5-1 | CASSLVPSGSTYNEQFF | TGCGCCAGCAGCTTGGTTCCTAGCGGGAGTACCTACAATGAGCAGTTCTTC
few | NA | TRBJ1-2 | TRBV7-9 | CASSLMGNHGYTF | TGTGCCAGCAGCTTAATGGGTAATCATGGCTACACCTTC
many | NA | TRBJ2-7 | TRBV4-3 | CASSQGMDEQYF | TGCGCCAGCAGCCAGGGGATGGACGAGCAGTACTTC
NA | NA | TRBJ2-7 | TRBV10-3 | CAISGEGYEQYF | TGTGCCATCAGTGGTGAGGGTTACGAGCAGTACTTC
many | NA | TRBJ2-4 | TRBV7-9 | CASSSGQKNIQYF | TGTGCCAGCAGCTCAGGACAGAAAAACATTCAGTACTTC
NA | NA | TRBJ1-2 | TRBV29-1 | CSAHLGRVAYYGYTF | TGCAGCGCCCACCTCGGGAGGGTCGCATACTATGGCTACACCTTC
few | TRBD1 | TRBJ2-3 | TRBV19 | CASSRQGTTDTQYF | TGTGCCAGTAGCCGACAGGGGACGACAGACACGCAGTATTTT
many | TRBD2 | TRBJ2-3 | TRBV12-3/TRBV12-4 | CASSFGTSGYRDTQYF | TGTGCCAGCAGCTTCGGGACTAGCGGGTATCGAGATACGCAGTATTTT
few | NA | TRBJ1-2 | TRBV3-1 | CASSHYRATGYTF | TGTGCCAGCAGCCACTACAGGGCGACGGGCTACACCTTC
many | NA | TRBJ1-1 | TRBV5-1 | CASSFQGHTEAFF | TGCGCCAGCAGCTTTCAGGGGCACACTGAAGCTTTCTTT
few | NA | TRBJ2-7 | TRBV2 | CASRTQGGTYEQYF | TGTGCCAGCAGAACACAGGGCGGGACCTACGAGCAGTACTTC
NA | NA | TRBJ2-3 | TRBV5-1 | CASSLEVSWDTQYF | TGCGCCAGCAGCTTGGAGGTTAGCTGGGATACGCAGTATTTT
few | NA | TRBJ1-2 | TRBV20-1 | CSARDFSGSEDGYTF | TGCAGTGCTAGAGATTTTTCGGGTTCGGAGGATGGCTACACCTTC
many | TRBD1 | TRBJ2-2 | TRBV7-2 | CASSGQDRKTGELFF | TGTGCCAGCAGCGGCCAGGACAGGAAGACCGGGGAGCTGTTTTTT
NA | TRBD2 | TRBJ2-1 | TRBV6-2/TRBV6-3 | CASRRDIAGYYNEQFF | TGTGCCAGCAGACGAGACATAGCGGGGTACTACAATGAGCAGTTCTTC
few | TRBD2 | TRBJ2-1 | TRBV7-2 | CASSLVGGLAGNNEQFF | TGTGCCAGCAGCTTAGTGGGAGGACTAGCGGGAAACAATGAGCAGTTCTTC
NA | TRBD2 | TRBJ2-2 | TRBV7-2 | CASSWTSGNTGELFF | TGTGCCAGCAGCTGGACTAGCGGTAACACCGGGGAGCTGTTTTTT
few | NA | TRBJ1-1 | TRBV7-2 | CASSPTRSGGTEVFF | TGTGCCAGCAGCCCAACGCGATCGGGAGGGACTGAAGTTTTCTTT
few | TRBD1 | TRBJ1-1 | TRBV5-1 | CASSLMTGDTEAFF | TGCGCCAGCAGCTTGATGACAGGGGACACTGAAGCTTTCTTT
few | TRBD2 | TRBJ2-1 | TRBV9 | CASSGLGTSMNEQFF | TGTGCCAGCAGCGGGCTCGGGACTAGCATGAATGAGCAGTTCTTC
NA | NA | TRBJ2-3 | TRBV5-6 | CASSPAGLTDTQYF | TGTGCCAGCAGCCCGGCAGGGTTGACAGATACGCAGTATTTT
many | NA | TRBJ1-5 | TRBV7-2 | CASSLDRGAQPQHF | TGTGCCAGCAGCTTAGATCGGGGGGCGCAGCCCCAGCATTTT
many | TRBD2 | TRBJ2-5 | TRBV7-6 | CASSLDPRTSVYQETQYF | TGTGCCAGCAGCTTAGATCCCAGGACTAGCGTCTACCAAGAGACCCAGTACTTC